The clone carrying this TCR beta chain is deemed medium-sized. Its antigen remains unknown. This CDR3 has 16 amino acids. J was trimmed by 7 bases and V by 3 bases; bases with no gene match: 7. Per the germline V gene, CDR1 is MNHNS and CDR2 is SASEGT. These data are taken from a study of liver allograft versus peripheral blood T cells. Study summary: In transplanted livers, T cell receptor repertoires were compared with those found in the recipients' peripheral blood. Findings and limits, study-wide: Peripheral blood reportedly held T cell receptor repertoires that differed from those inside liver allografts.

TCRdb re-analysed the reads in MiXCR, keeping a single row per CDR3 protein. The table has around 10,000 distinct CDR3 sequences, around 20% seen once. The chain uses TRBV6-1 and TRBJ1-3, with 12 bases that match TRBD1. The receptor's source is a human patient who had a liver transplant. Some of the T cells may derive from the graft donor. The CDR3 loop reads CASSDLGTGGRNTIYF. The CDR3 DNA sequence: TGTGCCAGCAGTGACCTAGGGACAGGGGGCCGGAACACCATATATTTT.